This entry concerns a single T cell receptor beta chain. The primer mix had 60 Vbeta and 13 Jbeta primers. Profiled with immunoSEQ multiplex PCR; TCRdb holds only in-frame clones, not every one. The data contain some 97,000 clones, about three quarters of them singletons. This sample stems from a study of cytomegalovirus exposure and HLA in healthy donors. Germline trimming cut 3 bases from V and 6 bases from J; bases unmatched to any gene: 5. Germline values: CDR1 MDHEN, CDR2 SYDVKM. The CDR3 runs to 15 residues. This clonotype originated in a male donor in good health and CMV-seropositive. The sequenced material came from PBMCs. The rearrangement links TRBV28 to TRBJ2-1; 10 bases align to TRBD2. CDR3: CASSLGGLASNEQFF. Here the CDR3 DNA reads TGTGCCAGCAGTTTGGGGGGACTAGCGAGCAATGAGCAGTTCTTC.